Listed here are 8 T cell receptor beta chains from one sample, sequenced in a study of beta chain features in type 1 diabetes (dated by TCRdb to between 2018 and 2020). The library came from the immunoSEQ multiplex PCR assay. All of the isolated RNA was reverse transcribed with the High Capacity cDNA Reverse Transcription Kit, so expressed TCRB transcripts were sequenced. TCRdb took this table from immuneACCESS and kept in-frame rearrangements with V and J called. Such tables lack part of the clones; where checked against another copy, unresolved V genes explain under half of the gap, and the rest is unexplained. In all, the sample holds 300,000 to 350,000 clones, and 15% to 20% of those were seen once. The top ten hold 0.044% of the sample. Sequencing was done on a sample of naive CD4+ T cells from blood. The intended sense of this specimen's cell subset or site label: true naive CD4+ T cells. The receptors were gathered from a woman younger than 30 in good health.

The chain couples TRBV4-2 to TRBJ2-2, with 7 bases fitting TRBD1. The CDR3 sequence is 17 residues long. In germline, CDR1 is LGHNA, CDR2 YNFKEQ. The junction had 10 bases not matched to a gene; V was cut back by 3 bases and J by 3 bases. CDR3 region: CASSQTLYRGHTGELFF. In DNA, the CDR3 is TGTGCCAGCAGCCAGACTTTATACAGGGGACACACCGGGGAGCTGTTTTTT.

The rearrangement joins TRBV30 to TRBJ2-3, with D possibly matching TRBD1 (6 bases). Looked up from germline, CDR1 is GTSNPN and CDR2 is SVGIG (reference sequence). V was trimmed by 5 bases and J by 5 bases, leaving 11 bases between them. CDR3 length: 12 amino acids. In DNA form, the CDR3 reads TGTGCCTGGGTCGAGGGGGTAGATACGCAGTATTTT. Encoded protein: CAWVEGVDTQYF.

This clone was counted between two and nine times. CDR3 sequence reads: CATSKETGMRTEAFF. For the CDR3, the DNA is TGTGCCACCAGCAAAGAGACAGGGATGAGGACTGAAGCTTTCTTT. The rearrangement links TRBV15 to TRBJ1-1, with 7 bases aligning to TRBD1. Per the germline V gene, CDR1 is LNHNV and CDR2 is YYDKDF (reference sequence). Unmatched junction bases numbered 10, after V lost 4 bases and J lost 5 bases. The CDR3 is 15 amino acids.

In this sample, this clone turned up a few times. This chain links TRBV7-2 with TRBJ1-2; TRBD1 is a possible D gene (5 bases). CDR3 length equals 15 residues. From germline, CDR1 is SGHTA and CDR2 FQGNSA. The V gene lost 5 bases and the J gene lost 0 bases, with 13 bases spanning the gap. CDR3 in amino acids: CASSRGLLANYGYTF. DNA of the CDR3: TGTGCCAGCAGCCGGGGACTGCTAGCTAACTATGGCTACACCTTC.

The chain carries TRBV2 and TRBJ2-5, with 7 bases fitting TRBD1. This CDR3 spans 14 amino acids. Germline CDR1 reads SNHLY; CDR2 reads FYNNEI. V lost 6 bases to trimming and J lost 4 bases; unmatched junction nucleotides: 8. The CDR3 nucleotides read TGTGCCAGCAGCCTCATGGACAGGACAGAGACCCAGTACTTC. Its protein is CASSLMDRTETQYF.

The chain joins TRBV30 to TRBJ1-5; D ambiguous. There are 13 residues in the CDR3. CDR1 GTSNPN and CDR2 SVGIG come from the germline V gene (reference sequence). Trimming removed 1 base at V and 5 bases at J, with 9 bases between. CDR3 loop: CAWSGGGYQPQHF. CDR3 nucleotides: TGTGCCTGGAGTGGGGGAGGATATCAGCCCCAGCATTTT.

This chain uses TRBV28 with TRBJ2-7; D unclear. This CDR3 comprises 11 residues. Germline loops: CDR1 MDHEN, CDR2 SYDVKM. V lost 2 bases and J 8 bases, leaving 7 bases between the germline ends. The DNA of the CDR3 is TGTGCCAGCAGTTTAGGGCAGAAGCAGTACTTC. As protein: CASSLGQKQYF.

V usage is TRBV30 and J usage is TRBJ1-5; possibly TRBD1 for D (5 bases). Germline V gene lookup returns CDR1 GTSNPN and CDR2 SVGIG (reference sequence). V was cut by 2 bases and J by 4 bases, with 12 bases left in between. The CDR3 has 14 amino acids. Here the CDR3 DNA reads TGTGCCTGGAGTAGCGGGGCGGTTAATCAGCCCCAGCATTTT. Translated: CAWSSGAVNQPQHF.